These T cell receptor beta chains were read from a single sample in a study of shared clonotypes between healthy human individuals. Libraries were prepared by immunoSEQ multiplex PCR; TCRdb keeps only in-frame clonotypes and omits some of them. The table lists fewer than 550,000 clones, around 79% of them singletons. The material sequenced was PBMCs. These receptors all stem from a woman aged 40 to 50 in good health. Some clones in this sample may be carry-over from other donors' samples. Both conserved end residues are part of each CDR3. The order of the fields is clone size, V gene, D gene, J gene, CDR3 DNA, CDR3 protein. A D gene is named only where the DNA matches it firmly. A clone size is listed for some rows: how often the clone was seen (once, few, many), or a class if it is expanded.

>.|TRBV28|TRBD2|TRBJ2-3
TGTGCCAGCAGACTAGCGGGTAGCACAGATACGCAGTATTTT
CASRLAGSTDTQYF
>.|TRBV5-6|.|TRBJ1-1
TGTGCCAGCAGCTTGTACGGCGGGACTGAAGCTTTCTTT
CASSLYGGTEAFF
>.|TRBV7-3|TRBD2|TRBJ2-2
TGTGCCAGCAGCTTAACATCGACCGGGAGGGGGAACACCGGGGAGCTGTTTTTT
CASSLTSTGRGNTGELFF
>.|TRBV5-6|.|TRBJ1-2
TGTGCCAGCAGCCGCGATCGCTATGGCTACACCTTC
CASSRDRYGYTF
>few|TRBV19|.|TRBJ2-2
TGTGCCAGTAGTATCAGAAGTGAGGGCACCGGGGAGCTGTTTTTT
CASSIRSEGTGELFF
>.|TRBV9|.|TRBJ2-1
TGTGCCAGCAGCGTAGTGGGAGTCAATGAGCAGTTCTTC
CASSVVGVNEQFF
>.|TRBV25-1|.|TRBJ2-1
TGTGCCAGCAGTGGGCCTCAGGGGAGCTCCTACAATGAGCAGTTCTTC
CASSGPQGSSYNEQFF
>few|TRBV6-4|.|TRBJ2-2
TGTGCCAGCAGTGTTGTCGGGCCCACCGGGGAGCTGTTTTTT
CASSVVGPTGELFF
>.|TRBV4-1|.|TRBJ1-4
TGCGCCAGCAGCGTACAGGGTAGATCTAATGAAAAACTGTTTTTT
CASSVQGRSNEKLFF
>.|TRBV5-6|TRBD2|TRBJ2-3
TGTGCCAGCAGCTTGACCGGGACTAGAAGGGGCACGCAGTATTTT
CASSLTGTRRGTQYF
>.|TRBV27|.|TRBJ1-5
TGTGCCAGCGGGGGGGCCTCCGGTCAGCCCCAGCATTTT
CASGGASGQPQHF
>once|TRBV11-3|TRBD1|TRBJ2-2
TGTGCCAGCAGTTGGAACAGGGGTGGCGGGGAGCTGTTTTTT
CASSWNRGGGELFF
>.|TRBV7-2|.|TRBJ1-2
TGTGCCAGCAGTATAGAACCTACCCCCTATGGCTACACCTTC
CASSIEPTPYGYTF
>many|TRBV7-8|TRBD2|TRBJ2-1
TGTGCCAGCAGCTTAGAACTAGCGGTAACATACAATGAGCAGTTCTTC
CASSLELAVTYNEQFF
>.|TRBV5-1|.|TRBJ2-7
TGCGCCAGCAGCTTGGTTCTATCAGGTTACGAGCAGTACTTC
CASSLVLSGYEQYF
>few|TRBV6-1|.|TRBJ1-2
TGTGCCAGCAGTGAAGATTTTACAAGGGGCGGAATCTATGGCTACACCTTC
CASSEDFTRGGIYGYTF
>.|TRBV19|TRBD1|TRBJ1-5
TGTGCCAGTAGTGGACAGGGGTACAATCAGCCCCAGCATTTT
CASSGQGYNQPQHF
>.|TRBV7-9|.|TRBJ2-3
TGTGCCGGTCGGTTAGCGGGCACAGATACGCAGTATTTT
CAGRLAGTDTQYF
>.|TRBV18|.|TRBJ2-7
TGTGCCAGCTCACCAGTCAGCTCCTACGAGCAGTACTTC
CASSPVSSYEQYF